This T cell receptor beta chain stems from a study of T cells in localized non-small cell lung cancer. Points from the study as a whole: A median of about 60 of the top 100 tumor clones appeared in adjacent lung, which was paired and uninvolved. Of the tissues analyzed, uninvolved adjacent lung showed maximal T cell clonality, greater than tumor. Owing to sequencing of a solitary tumor region, heterogeneity cannot be discounted.

Germline V gene data show CDR1 as SGHTA and CDR2 as FQGNSA. The length of the CDR3 is 12 residues. The V and J ends lost 5 bases and 3 bases respectively, with 8 bases between them. Assay used: immunoSEQ multiplex PCR; TCRdb lists only in-frame clones, some missing. The sample shows about 53,000 clones, 65% to 85% of them seen only once. As for this clone: The antigen is undetermined.

The source of this sequence is a man aged 40-75 years with stage III lung adenocarcinoma. Source: peripheral blood mononuclear cells, taken before any cancer treatment. The chain employs TRBV7-2 and TRBJ2-7; D perhaps matches TRBD2 (6 bases). The CDR3 DNA is TGTGCCAGCAGCCCCGGGGGCTACGAGCAGTACTTC. It yields the protein CASSPGGYEQYF.